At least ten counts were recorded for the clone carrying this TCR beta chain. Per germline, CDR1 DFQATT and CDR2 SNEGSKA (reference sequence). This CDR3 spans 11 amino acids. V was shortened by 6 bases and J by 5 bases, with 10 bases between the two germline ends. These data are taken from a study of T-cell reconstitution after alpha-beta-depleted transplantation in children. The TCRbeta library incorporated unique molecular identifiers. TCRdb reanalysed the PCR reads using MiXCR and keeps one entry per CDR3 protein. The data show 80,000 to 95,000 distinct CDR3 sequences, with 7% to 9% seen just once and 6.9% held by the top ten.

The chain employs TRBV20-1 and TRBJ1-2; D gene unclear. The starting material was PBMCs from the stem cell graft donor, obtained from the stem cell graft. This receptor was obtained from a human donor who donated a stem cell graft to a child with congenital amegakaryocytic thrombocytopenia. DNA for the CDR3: TGCAGTGCCCTTTCGGATTATGGCTACACCTTC. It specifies CSALSDYGYTF.